Presented here are 18 T cell receptor beta chains from one specimen sequenced in a study of blood T cell repertoires in COVID-19. Profiling relied on immunoSEQ multiplex PCR, and the TCRdb table lists in-frame clones only, not all of them. The sample has about 220,000 clones; 84% are singletons. Sequenced material: peripheral blood. The receptors were sampled from a middle-aged man with active or convalescent COVID-19.

CDR3 in amino acids: CASSQGWTGGVQETQYF. CDR3 nucleotides: TGCGCCAGCAGCCAAGGATGGACAGGGGGTGTCCAAGAGACCCAGTACTTC. The chain recombines TRBV4-1 with TRBJ2-5; 10 nucleotides agree with TRBD1. Germline assignment: CDR1 MGHRA and CDR2 YSYEKL. CDR3 length: 17 residues. Trimming removed 1 base from V and 1 base from J; junction bases left unmatched: 6.

V usage is TRBV18 and J usage is TRBJ1-1; 8 nucleotides align to TRBD1. V was clipped by 3 bases and J by 5 bases; unmatched bases: 5. The CDR3 is made up of 14 amino acids. Germline loops: CDR1 KGHSH, CDR2 LQKENI. The CDR3 spells CASSPSGQGTEAFF. The CDR3, as DNA: TGTGCCAGCTCACCGTCCGGACAGGGAACTGAAGCTTTCTTT.

V usage is TRBV10-3 and J usage is TRBJ2-4, with D tentatively TRBD1 (6 bases). The length of the CDR3 is 15 residues. Germline V gene data show CDR1 as ENHRY and CDR2 as SYGVKD. The V end lost 5 bases, the J end lost 7 bases, and 18 bases lay between the germline ends. CDR3 loop: CAISKNTGTQNIQYF. The DNA of the CDR3 is TGTGCCATCAGTAAAAATACAGGGACCCAGAACATTCAGTACTTC.

V and J are TRBV5-6 and TRBJ1-2; TRBD1 aligns across 7 bases. Germline CDR1 reads SGHDT; CDR2 reads YYEEEE. This CDR3 region has 15 residues. V gave up 4 bases and J gave up 0 bases; unmatched junction bases: 6. CDR3 region: CASSGRDSPNYGYTF. The CDR3 coding sequence is TGTGCCAGCAGCGGAAGGGACAGTCCTAACTATGGCTACACCTTC.

The rearrangement joins TRBV28 to TRBJ2-3; D may be TRBD2 (6 bases). The CDR3 is 15 amino acids. Germline V CDR1 and CDR2: MDHEN, SYDVKM. V lost 6 bases to trimming and J lost 5 bases, with 18 bases between them. The CDR3 protein is CASRTRLGGGDTQYF. The CDR3 DNA sequence: TGTGCCAGCAGAACGCGCCTGGGGGGAGGAGATACGCAGTATTTT.

The chain recombines TRBV7-3 with TRBJ2-1, with TRBD2 identical over 8 bases. Germline V gene sequence: CDR1 SGHTA, CDR2 FQGTGA. The CDR3 contains 16 residues. V shed 4 bases, J shed 4 bases, and the junction held 9 bases outside the gene matches. CDR3 coding DNA: TGTGCCAGCAGCTCCTCTACTAGCGGAGGGTACAATGAGCAGTTCTTC. Its translation: CASSSSTSGGYNEQFF.

This chain joins TRBV4-3 and TRBJ2-1; TRBD1 might be the D (6 bases). This CDR3 is 18 amino acids long. Looked up from germline, CDR1 is LGHNA and CDR2 is YSLEER. Trimming cost V 0 bases and J 0 bases, with 15 bases left between them. The CDR3 loop reads CASSQEWAGVSSYNEQFF. In nucleotides, the CDR3 is TGCGCCAGCAGCCAAGAGTGGGCAGGGGTCAGCTCCTACAATGAGCAGTTCTTC.

The rearrangement uses TRBV18 and TRBJ2-7; D possibly corresponds to TRBD2 (5 bases). Trimming took 5 bases from V and 9 from J, leaving 14 bases between them. This CDR3 is 12 amino acids long. CDR1 KGHSH and CDR2 LQKENI come from the germline V gene. The CDR3 sequence is CASSFEGRRQYF. DNA for the CDR3: TGTGCCAGCTCATTCGAGGGTAGGCGGCAGTACTTC.

Points on this clone: The sample carries other DNA sequences with the same CDR3. The chain recombines TRBV6-5 with TRBJ1-6; 8 nucleotides agree with TRBD1. The trim removed 5 bases at V and 7 bases at J, leaving 7 bases unmatched. The CDR3 extends over 15 amino acids. Germline V CDR1 and CDR2: MNHEY, SVGAGI. CDR3 nucleotide sequence: TGTGCCAGCAGTACTAGACAGGGGCGGAATTCACCCCTCCACTTT. This codes for CASSTRQGRNSPLHF.

In this sample, this clone turned up a few times. The chain employs TRBV2 and TRBJ1-2; 7 bases map to TRBD1. Per germline, CDR1 SNHLY and CDR2 FYNNEI. The CDR3 is 18 amino acids. V lost 6 bases and J lost 2; bases outside the gene matches: 18. The chain's CDR3 is CASSTLSPWDSRNYGYTF. The CDR3 DNA reads as TGTGCCAGCAGCACCCTTTCCCCCTGGGACAGTAGGAACTATGGCTACACCTTC.

The rearrangement joins TRBV19 to TRBJ1-1; D gene unclear. This CDR3 region has 14 residues. Looked up from germline, CDR1 is LNHDA and CDR2 is SQIVND (reference sequence). V was pared by 4 bases and J by 0 bases, with 9 bases between. The CDR3 sequence: CASSRLSVNTEAFF. CDR3 in DNA: TGTGCCAGTAGTAGATTATCGGTGAACACTGAAGCTTTCTTT.

This clone has a count of ten or more. The chain recombines TRBV15 with TRBJ2-3; a weak D match, TRBD2 (5 bases). Germline assignment: CDR1 LNHNV and CDR2 YYDKDF (reference sequence). CDR3 size: 15 residues. V was cut by 0 bases and J by 3 bases, with 10 bases left in between. CDR3 sequence: CATSRDQSGTDTQYF. The CDR3, as DNA: TGTGCCACCAGCAGAGATCAGTCGGGGACAGATACGCAGTATTTT.

The chain links TRBV5-4 to TRBJ2-3; 7 nucleotides agree with TRBD1. CDR3 length: 15 residues. In germline, CDR1 is SGHNT, CDR2 YYREEE (reference sequence). Trimming took 0 bases from V and 4 from J; bases not matched to a gene: 5. This chain's CDR3 is CASSLDRGVADTQYF. The CDR3 DNA is TGTGCCAGCAGCTTGGACAGGGGAGTGGCAGATACGCAGTATTTT.

V and J are TRBV15 and TRBJ2-1; TRBD2 matches 10 bases. V lost 3 bases, J lost 5 bases, and 1 base stayed unmatched. The CDR3 runs 14 residues. CDR1 and CDR2 (germline): LNHNV, YYDKDF (reference sequence). The CDR3 protein is CATSRGTSDNEQFF. The CDR3 DNA follows: TGTGCCACCAGCAGGGGGACTAGCGACAATGAGCAGTTCTTC.

The V and J genes are TRBV25-1 and TRBJ1-2, with D unclear. There are 13 residues in the CDR3. Per germline, CDR1 MGHDK and CDR2 SYGVNS. V gave up 3 bases and J gave up 5 bases, with 10 bases separating them. The CDR3 nucleotides are TGTGCCAGCAGTGAGCCAGGATCTTATGGCTACACCTTC. Protein product: CASSEPGSYGYTF.

This chain connects TRBV6-5 to TRBJ1-4; 7 nucleotides align to TRBD1. This CDR3 comprises 15 residues. J gave up 7 bases and V 5 bases, and 10 bases lay outside the gene matches. Germline V gene lookup returns CDR1 MNHEY and CDR2 SVGAGI. The CDR3 sequence is CASSRSRGSSEKLFF. The CDR3 nucleotides read TGTGCCAGCAGTCGCTCCAGGGGGTCTTCTGAAAAACTGTTTTTT.

This chain uses TRBV5-4 with TRBJ1-1, with D tentatively TRBD1 (5 bases). CDR1 is SGHNT, CDR2 YYREEE, per germline (reference sequence). Trimming removed 3 bases from V and 0 bases from J, with 12 bases in between. There are 15 residues in the CDR3. In nucleotides, the CDR3 is TGTGCCAGCAGCTACACAGGCCTAATGAACACTGAAGCTTTCTTT. The encoded protein is CASSYTGLMNTEAFF.

Here the CDR3 DNA reads TGTGCCAGCAGCGTAGAGATAGCGGGCCCCCCACAGTTCTTC. Its translation: CASSVEIAGPPQFF. The J gene is TRBJ2-1, the V gene TRBV9; 7 bases line up with TRBD2. Germline V CDR1 and CDR2: SGDLS, YYNGEE. The CDR3 totals 14 residues. Trimming cost V 0 bases and J 13 bases; bases outside gene matches: 10.